Below are 18 T cell receptor beta chains sequenced from a single sample in a study of CD4 T cells in relation to SARS-CoV-2 and coronaviruses. Clones were read by immunoSEQ multiplex PCR, and TCRdb kept only the in-frame ones, dropping some. The data hold about 36,000 clones, with about 80% observed a single time. Antigen specificity for these receptors is unknown. Sequencing used naive CD4+ T cells from PBMCs, cultured in vitro. Subset denoted: naive CD4+ T cells isolated by negative enrichment. The receptors originated from an adult with COVID-19.

The genes are TRBV5-1 and TRBJ2-3, with 12 positions matching TRBD2. Germline CDR1 reads SGHRS; CDR2 reads YFSETQ. The CDR3 consists of 15 residues. The ends lost 5 bases at V and 4 bases at J; junction bases unmatched: 5. The CDR3 region is CASSVLAGGPDTQYF. CDR3 in DNA: TGCGCCAGCAGTGTACTAGCGGGAGGTCCAGATACGCAGTATTTT.

The chain couples TRBV28 to TRBJ2-5; D not certain. Germline V CDR1 and CDR2: MDHEN, SYDVKM. V was shortened by 2 bases and J by 2 bases, with 6 bases between the two germline ends. The CDR3 sequence is 13 residues long. CDR3 DNA sequence: TGTGCCAGCAGTTTAGGCTCACAAGAGACCCAGTACTTC. Translated: CASSLGSQETQYF. The full variable domain, completed using reference TRBV28 and TRBJ2-5, is DVKVTQSSRYLVKRTGEKVFLECVQDMDHENMFWYRQDPGLGLRLIYFSYDVKMKEKGDIPEGYSVSREKKERFSLILESASTNQTSMYLCASSLGSQETQYFGPGTRLLVL.

This chain joins TRBV5-6 and TRBJ2-7, with unresolved D. The CDR3 spans 13 residues. The V end lost 4 bases, the J end lost 1 base, and 9 bases lay between the germline ends. Germline V gene data show CDR1 as SGHDT and CDR2 as YYEEEE. The CDR3 here is CASSVPGSYEQYF. The CDR3 DNA reads as TGTGCCAGCAGCGTCCCAGGATCCTACGAGCAGTACTTC.

The rearrangement links TRBV28 to TRBJ2-6; no reliable D call. The CDR3 has 16 residues. CDR1 MDHEN and CDR2 SYDVKM come from the germline V gene. Trimming stripped 8 bases from V and 0 bases from J, with 14 bases between. CDR3 protein: CASGNALSSGANVLTF. As DNA, the CDR3 is TGTGCCAGCGGAAATGCCCTATCCTCTGGGGCCAACGTCCTGACTTTC.

This clone was observed a single time. The chain links TRBV14 to TRBJ2-7; D might be TRBD1 (8 bases). The CDR3 consists of 15 residues. The germline CDR1 and CDR2 sequences are SGHDN and FVKESK. The V end lost 6 bases, the J end lost 3 bases, and 18 bases lay between the germline ends. DNA for the CDR3: TGTGCCAGCAGTCCACAGGGGGGGGCCGGCTACGAGCAGTACTTC. Encoded protein: CASSPQGGAGYEQYF.

The V gene is TRBV7-3, the J gene TRBJ2-7; possibly TRBD1 or TRBD2 for D (6 bases each). The CDR3 is 15 amino acids. Looked up from germline, CDR1 is SGHTA and CDR2 is FQGTGA. Trimming left V 0 bases short and J 2 bases short, with 11 bases between. This CDR3 reads CASSLTGGDTYEQYF. In nucleotides, the CDR3 is TGTGCCAGCAGCTTAACGGGGGGCGATACCTACGAGCAGTACTTC.

The chain employs TRBV28 and TRBJ2-7, with 7 positions matching TRBD1. The CDR3 extends over 14 amino acids. Germline lookup yields CDR1 MDHEN and CDR2 SYDVKM. V lost 6 bases to trimming and J lost 2 bases; unmatched junction nucleotides: 7. Here the CDR3 DNA reads TGTGCCAGCAGAATACCAGGGGGTACCTACGAGCAGTACTTC. Translated: CASRIPGGTYEQYF.

The CDR3 DNA is TGCGCCAGCAGCCGAACCATAGCGGGAGGAACAGATACGCAGTATTTT. This encodes CASSRTIAGGTDTQYF. The chain is built from TRBV4-1 and TRBJ2-3; 10 nucleotides align to TRBD2. V shed 4 bases and J 3 bases; nucleotides not matched to a gene: 7. Germline lookup yields CDR1 MGHRA and CDR2 YSYEKL. The CDR3 contains 16 residues.

This clone was recorded only once. V and J are TRBV2 and TRBJ1-2; D unresolved. This CDR3 has 13 residues. V lost 2 bases and J 8 bases, leaving 12 bases between the germline ends. In germline, CDR1 is SNHLY, CDR2 FYNNEI. The DNA for the CDR3 is TGTGCCAGCAGTGAAATGCAAATCGGAGGCTACACCTTC. It translates to CASSEMQIGGYTF.

The rearrangement links TRBV6-1 to TRBJ1-4; D might be TRBD1 (5 bases). Germline CDR1 is MNHNS and CDR2 is SASEGT. The V and J ends lost 2 bases and 8 bases respectively, with 12 bases between them. This CDR3 comprises 14 residues. In nucleotides, the CDR3 is TGTGCCAGCAGTGAAAGTTCAGGGAGGGAAAAACTGTTTTTT. Amino acid sequence: CASSESSGREKLFF.

The chain employs TRBV29-1 and TRBJ2-3; possibly TRBD1 for D (6 bases). The CDR3 consists of 15 residues. The V gene's germline CDR1 is SQVTM and CDR2 ANQGSEA. Deletions cut 3 bases from V and 0 bases from J, with 13 bases between. Here the CDR3 DNA reads TGCAGCGTTGATGGGGGACACCTTAGCACAGATACGCAGTATTTT. This encodes CSVDGGHLSTDTQYF.

J is TRBJ2-3 and V is TRBV7-2; 15 bases fit TRBD2. J lost 2 bases, V lost 1 base, and 7 bases had no gene match. Germline CDR1 is SGHTA and CDR2 is FQGNSA. This CDR3 has 19 residues. CDR3 bases: TGTGCCAGCAGCTTAGTTATGGGACTAGCGGGAGGAGACACAGATACGCAGTATTTT. As protein: CASSLVMGLAGGDTDTQYF.

This sequence joins TRBV12-3 or TRBV12-4 and TRBJ2-5; D gene uncertain. The CDR3 is 11 residues long. V shed 4 bases and J shed 2 bases, with 2 bases lying between them. The CDR3, as DNA: TGTGCCAGCAGTTCTCAAGAGACCCAGTACTTC. This codes for CASSSQETQYF.

The chain carries TRBV5-1 and TRBJ2-1, with 10 bases lining up with TRBD2. CDR3 size: 14 residues. Germline V gene lookup returns CDR1 SGHRS and CDR2 YFSETQ. V was clipped by 4 bases and J by 4 bases; unmatched bases: 2. CDR3: CASSGSGGYNEQFF. CDR3 sequence (DNA): TGCGCCAGCAGCGGTAGCGGGGGGTACAATGAGCAGTTCTTC.

J is TRBJ2-1 and V is TRBV9, with a possible D match to TRBD2 (6 bases). The V and J ends lost 2 bases and 0 bases respectively, with 18 bases between them. The CDR3 runs to 18 residues. The germline V gene encodes CDR1 SGDLS and CDR2 YYNGEE. In DNA form, the CDR3 reads TGTGCCAGCAGCGTTTCACAGCAGAGGAGGGGCTCCTACAATGAGCAGTTCTTC. It codes for CASSVSQQRRGSYNEQFF.

The chain employs TRBV20-1 and TRBJ2-7; D remains unclear. Germline lookup yields CDR1 DFQATT and CDR2 SNEGSKA (reference sequence). The CDR3 consists of 11 residues. V lost 8 bases and J 6 bases, leaving 14 bases between the germline ends. This CDR3 reads CSPNPRSEQYF. DNA for the CDR3: TGCAGTCCTAACCCCCGTTCCGAGCAGTACTTC.

The rearrangement uses TRBV27 and TRBJ1-6, with 7 nucleotides matching TRBD1. This CDR3 has 17 residues. CDR1 MNHEY and CDR2 SMNVEV come from the germline V gene (reference sequence). V gave up 6 bases and J gave up 6 bases; unmatched junction bases: 14. This chain's CDR3 is CASRIRARGVGNSPLHF. In nucleotides, the CDR3 is TGTGCCAGCAGAATCCGGGCCAGGGGGGTTGGTAATTCACCCCTCCACTTT.

The chain joins TRBV28 to TRBJ2-3; TRBD2 matches 7 bases. The CDR3 extends over 16 amino acids. The germline V gene has CDR1 MDHEN and CDR2 SYDVKM. V was pared by 6 bases and J by 4 bases, with 13 bases of the junction left unmatched. Here the CDR3 DNA reads TGTGCCAGCAGCCGTCGTGGGAGGGTGGGCGCAGATACGCAGTATTTT. Its translation is CASSRRGRVGADTQYF.